These 9 T cell receptor beta chains were sequenced from one sample in a study of T cells in Graves' hyperthyroidism and ophthalmopathy. The source material, RNA transcripts, was used to amplify TCR beta CDR3 regions. Using the HTBI primer set, a first-round RT-PCR was run on the TCR CDR3. TCRdb independently ran MiXCR on the multiplex PCR reads; one entry per CDR3 protein. Of hundreds of thousands of distinct CDR3 sequences listed, approximately 15% are singletons. Sample: blood. These receptors originate from a man younger than 35 with Graves' ophthalmopathy.

This rearrangement joins TRBV15 to TRBJ1-3; D may be TRBD1 (5 bases). V lost 0 bases and J 0 bases, leaving 12 bases between the germline ends. Germline V gene lookup returns CDR1 LNHNV and CDR2 YYDKDF (reference sequence). The CDR3 is made up of 17 amino acids. The CDR3 is CATSRERDLYSGNTIYF. The CDR3 coding sequence is TGTGCCACCAGCAGAGAGAGGGACCTTTACTCTGGAAACACCATATATTTT.

This clonotype has ten or more counts. The V gene is TRBV27, the J gene TRBJ2-1, with 10 bases fitting TRBD2. The germline gives CDR1 MNHEY, CDR2 SMNVEV (reference sequence). The CDR3 runs to 19 residues. With 3 bases clipped from V and 0 bases from J, the junction kept 11 bases outside the gene matches. As DNA, the CDR3 is TGTGCCAGCAGTTTGGAGCGGGAGGGTGACGAGAGCTCCTACAATGAGCAGTTCTTC. This encodes CASSLEREGDESSYNEQFF.

This clonotype was recorded many times. V is TRBV7-2 and J is TRBJ2-7; D call uncertain. The CDR3 contains 15 residues. Per the germline V gene, CDR1 is SGHTA and CDR2 is FQGNSA. The germline V and J ends were trimmed by 2 bases and 0 bases, with 11 bases remaining between them. The CDR3 loop is CASSLSAGNSYEQYF. CDR3 DNA: TGTGCCAGCAGCTTATCCGCCGGCAACTCCTACGAGCAGTACTTC.

This clonotype was found a few times. This CDR3 reads CASSQPGANVLTF. CDR3 nucleotide sequence: TGTGCCAGCAGCCAACCAGGGGCCAACGTCCTGACTTTC. The rearrangement links TRBV3-1 to TRBJ2-6; D is undetermined. V dropped 2 bases and J dropped 4 bases, with 3 bases sitting between them. Germline V gene sequence: CDR1 LGHDT, CDR2 YNNKEL (reference sequence). This CDR3 has 13 amino acids.

The table lists this clonotype with many counts. J is TRBJ1-5 and V is TRBV27; D remains unclear. This CDR3 region has 13 residues. Per the germline V gene, CDR1 is MNHEY and CDR2 is SMNVEV (reference sequence). The V and J ends lost 1 base and 2 bases respectively, with 3 bases between them. The CDR3 protein is CASSLFGNQPQHF. The CDR3 DNA reads as TGTGCCAGCAGTTTATTCGGCAATCAGCCCCAGCATTTT.

In this sample, this clonotype turned up many times. CDR3 region: CASSVESNSYNEQFF. CDR3 in DNA: TGTGCCAGCAGCGTAGAGAGCAACTCCTACAATGAGCAGTTCTTC. This chain links TRBV9 with TRBJ2-1; D is ambiguous. CDR1 is SGDLS, CDR2 YYNGEE, per germline. Trimming shortened V by 0 bases and J by 0 bases, and 7 bases separated the two germline ends. CDR3 length: 15 amino acids.

This clonotype was seen repeatedly, ten times or more. This chain's CDR3 is CASSLPGLGGGYTF. The CDR3 DNA reads TGCGCCAGCAGCCTCCCTGGTCTCGGTGGGGGCTACACCTTC. The chain joins TRBV5-1 to TRBJ1-2; D unclear. Between the trimmed V and J ends, which lost 4 bases and 8 bases, there was a span of 18 bases. The CDR3 is 14 residues long. Germline V lookup: CDR1 SGHRS, CDR2 YFSETQ.

The chain joins TRBV27 to TRBJ2-7; 10 nucleotides agree with TRBD2. Germline V lookup: CDR1 MNHEY, CDR2 SMNVEV (reference sequence). J lost 5 bases, V lost 9 bases, and 13 bases had no gene match. The CDR3 covers 15 residues. This CDR3 reads CASGKTGTSEHEQYF. The CDR3 nucleotides read TGTGCCAGTGGTAAGACCGGGACTAGCGAGCACGAGCAGTACTTC.

This sequence joins TRBV19 and TRBJ2-3; 10 bases fit TRBD2. CDR1 is LNHDA, CDR2 SQIVND, per germline (reference sequence). J was trimmed by 5 bases and V by 7 bases; bases with no gene match: 3. The CDR3 spans 13 residues. The CDR3 DNA sequence: TGTGCCAGTACTAGCGGGAGCGAAGATACGCAGTATTTT. Translated, it gives CASTSGSEDTQYF.